This passage covers 11 T cell receptor beta chains from one sample sequenced in a study of vaccination effects on CD4 cells after COVID-19. Antigen-specific CD4+ T cells were first expanded with viral peptide pools by the ViraFEST assay and only then sequenced. It was after roughly ten days of culture that CD4+ T cells were isolated. The individual was infected with SARS-CoV-2 between March and December 2020, as confirmed by PCR. Sequencing was performed with immunoSEQ multiplex PCR; in TCRdb, only in-frame clones are kept and a portion is missing. Of about 40,000 clones in the sample, around 67% were seen once. These receptors' antigens are unknown. Source: CD4+ T cells from PBMCs cultured with a peptide pool, taken before COVID-19 vaccination. The source is a human donor who had a prior SARS-CoV-2 infection.

The chain carries TRBV28 and TRBJ1-5; D unclear. Deletions cut 4 bases from V and 5 bases from J, with 6 bases between. The CDR3 runs to 12 residues. CDR1 and CDR2 (germline): MDHEN, SYDVKM. In DNA, the CDR3 is TGTGCCAGCAGTTCGTCCCATCAGCCCCAGCATTTT. Translation: CASSSSHQPQHF. The variable domain in full, with the rest retrieved from reference TRBV28 and TRBJ1-5, is DVKVTQSSRYLVKRTGEKVFLECVQDMDHENMFWYRQDPGLGLRLIYFSYDVKMKEKGDIPEGYSVSREKKERFSLILESASTNQTSMYLCASSSSHQPQHFGDGTRLSIL.

The CDR3 is CASSEYQETQYF. The DNA of the CDR3 is TGCGCCAGCAGCGAGTACCAAGAGACCCAGTACTTC. The chain links TRBV5-1 to TRBJ2-5; no reliable D call. Germline loops: CDR1 SGHRS, CDR2 YFSETQ. V was pared by 4 bases and J by 0 bases, with 4 bases between. This CDR3 region has 12 residues.

V gene TRBV29-1 combines with J gene TRBJ2-3, with a possible D match to TRBD2 (5 bases). Trimming cost V 6 bases and J 5 bases, with 15 bases left between them. The CDR3 runs 13 residues. Germline loops: CDR1 SQVTM, CDR2 ANQGSEA. The CDR3 sequence is CSVPRLGIDTQYF. CDR3 sequence (DNA): TGCAGCGTCCCTCGGCTCGGGATAGATACGCAGTATTTT.

This clone appeared a few times. The chain carries TRBV29-1 and TRBJ2-1; tentative D call: TRBD1 (6 bases). V gave up 4 bases and J gave up 7 bases, with 14 bases separating them. This CDR3 has 13 amino acids. In germline, CDR1 is SQVTM, CDR2 ANQGSEA. The CDR3, as DNA: TGCAGCGTTGGACCGCGAAGGGGGAATGAGCAGTTCTTC. Translated, it gives CSVGPRRGNEQFF.

The V and J genes are TRBV28 and TRBJ1-2; no firm D call. The V end was cut by 6 bases, the J end by 5 bases, with 10 bases between. CDR3 size: 12 residues. CDR1 and CDR2 from the germline V gene are MDHEN and SYDVKM. CDR3 coding DNA: TGTGCCAGCAGCTTGGTGGGGTATGGCTACACCTTC. It codes for CASSLVGYGYTF.

This clone showed up just a few times. The CDR3 nucleotides are TGTGCCAGCAGCCAAGGGACTAGCGGGTCCTACAATGAGCAGTTCTTC. This sequence encodes CASSQGTSGSYNEQFF. The V and J genes are TRBV4-2 and TRBJ2-1, with 11 bases identical to TRBD2. In germline, CDR1 is LGHNA, CDR2 YNFKEQ. The length of the CDR3 is 16 residues. V was pared by 1 base and J by 1 base, with 0 bases of the junction left unmatched.

The chain combines TRBV5-5 with TRBJ2-2; 7 bases are a match to TRBD2. V was clipped by 4 bases and J by 5 bases; unmatched bases: 8. The CDR3 sequence is 15 residues long. Germline CDR1 is SGHKS and CDR2 is YYEKEE (reference sequence). CDR3 sequence (DNA): TGTGCCAGCAGCCAGGTTCGGGGGGAGACCGGGGAGCTGTTTTTT. Its protein is CASSQVRGETGELFF.

This clone has just a few counts. The chain has TRBV7-6 and TRBJ1-1; maybe TRBD1 (5 bases). CDR1 is SGHVS and CDR2 is FNYEAQ in the germline V gene. V lost 0 bases and J 4 bases, leaving 12 bases between the germline ends. The CDR3 is 15 residues long. As DNA, the CDR3 is TGTGCCAGCAGCTTAGCGGGCGGGGCTCGCACTGAAGCTTTCTTT. As protein: CASSLAGGARTEAFF.

V usage is TRBV2 and J usage is TRBJ2-1, with 7 nucleotides matching TRBD2. V lost 2 bases to trimming and J lost 5 bases; unmatched junction nucleotides: 3. This CDR3 has 14 amino acids. CDR1 and CDR2 from the germline V gene are SNHLY and FYNNEI. CDR3 region: CASSELAVDNEQFF. CDR3 DNA: TGTGCCAGCAGTGAACTAGCGGTAGACAATGAGCAGTTCTTC.

This clone qualifies as medium-sized. V and J are TRBV7-6 and TRBJ1-3, with D unclear. The CDR3 is 17 residues long. The V end was cut by 1 base, the J end by 0 bases, with 13 bases between. The V gene's germline CDR1 is SGHVS and CDR2 FNYEAQ. The CDR3 protein is CASSLGAWDGSGNTIYF. The CDR3 DNA is TGTGCCAGCAGCTTAGGGGCTTGGGATGGCTCTGGAAACACCATATATTTT.

V usage is TRBV5-1 and J usage is TRBJ1-3; D is unclear. Germline assignment: CDR1 SGHRS and CDR2 YFSETQ. V gave up 7 bases and J gave up 0 bases, with 17 bases separating them. This CDR3 is built from 16 residues. The CDR3 reads CASRLSTTASGNTIYF. CDR3 bases: TGCGCCAGCCGACTTTCTACGACGGCCTCTGGAAACACCATATATTTT.